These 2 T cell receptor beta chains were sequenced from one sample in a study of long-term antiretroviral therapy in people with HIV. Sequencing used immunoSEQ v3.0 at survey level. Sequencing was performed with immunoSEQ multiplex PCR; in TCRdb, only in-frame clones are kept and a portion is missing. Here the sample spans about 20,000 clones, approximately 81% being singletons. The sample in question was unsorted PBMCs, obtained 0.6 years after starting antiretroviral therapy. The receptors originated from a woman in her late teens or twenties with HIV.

In DNA, the CDR3 is TGTGCCAGCAGCTTGGAGCAGGGTTATGAGCAGTTCTTC. Protein product: CASSLEQGYEQFF. The chain uses TRBV5-4 and TRBJ2-1; a possible D gene is TRBD1 (5 bases). The V and J ends lost 0 bases and 8 bases respectively, with 9 bases between them. Germline loops: CDR1 SGHNT, CDR2 YYREEE (reference sequence). CDR3 length equals 13 residues. The full variable domain, rest sourced from reference TRBV5-4 and TRBJ2-1, is ETGVTQSPTHLIKTRGQQVTLRCSSQSGHNTVSWYQQALGQGPQFIFQYYREEENGRGNFPPRFSGLQFPNYSSELNVNALELDDSALYLCASSLEQGYEQFFGPGTRLTVL.

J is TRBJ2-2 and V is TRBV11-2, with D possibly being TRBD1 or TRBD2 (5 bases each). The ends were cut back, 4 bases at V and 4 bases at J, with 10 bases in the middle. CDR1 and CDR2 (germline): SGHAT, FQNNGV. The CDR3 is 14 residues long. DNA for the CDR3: TGTGCCAGCAGCTCCCTGGGACCCACCGGGGAGCTGTTTTTT. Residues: CASSSLGPTGELFF.